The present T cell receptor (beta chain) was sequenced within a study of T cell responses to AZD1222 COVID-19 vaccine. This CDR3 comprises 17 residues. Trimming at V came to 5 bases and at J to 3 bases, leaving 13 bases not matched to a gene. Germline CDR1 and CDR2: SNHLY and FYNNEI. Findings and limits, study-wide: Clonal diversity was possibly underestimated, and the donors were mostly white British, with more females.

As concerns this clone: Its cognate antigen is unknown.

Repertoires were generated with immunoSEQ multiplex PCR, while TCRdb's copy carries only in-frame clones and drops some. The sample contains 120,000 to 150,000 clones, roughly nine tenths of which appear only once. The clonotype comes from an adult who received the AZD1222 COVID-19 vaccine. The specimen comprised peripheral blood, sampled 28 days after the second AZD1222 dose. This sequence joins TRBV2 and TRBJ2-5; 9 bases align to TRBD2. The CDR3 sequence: CASSFSGLAGEKETQYF. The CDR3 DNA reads TGTGCCAGCAGTTTCTCAGGGTTAGCGGGAGAAAAAGAGACCCAGTACTTC.